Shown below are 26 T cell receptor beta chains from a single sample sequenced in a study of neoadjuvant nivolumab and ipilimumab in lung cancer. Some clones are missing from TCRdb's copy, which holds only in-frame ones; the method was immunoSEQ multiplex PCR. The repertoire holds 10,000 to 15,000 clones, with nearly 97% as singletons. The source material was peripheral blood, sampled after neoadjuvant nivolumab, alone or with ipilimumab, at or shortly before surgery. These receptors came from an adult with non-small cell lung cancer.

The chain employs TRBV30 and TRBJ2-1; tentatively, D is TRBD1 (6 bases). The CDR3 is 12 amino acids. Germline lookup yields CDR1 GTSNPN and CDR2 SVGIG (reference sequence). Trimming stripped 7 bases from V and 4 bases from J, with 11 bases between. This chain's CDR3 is CAYGQQYNEQFF. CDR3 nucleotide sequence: TGTGCCTACGGACAGCAATACAATGAGCAGTTCTTC.

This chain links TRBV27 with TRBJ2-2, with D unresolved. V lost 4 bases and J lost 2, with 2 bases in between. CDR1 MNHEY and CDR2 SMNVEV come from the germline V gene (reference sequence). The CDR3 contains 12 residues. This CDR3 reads CASSYNTGELFF. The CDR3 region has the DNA TGTGCCAGCAGTTACAACACCGGGGAGCTGTTTTTT.

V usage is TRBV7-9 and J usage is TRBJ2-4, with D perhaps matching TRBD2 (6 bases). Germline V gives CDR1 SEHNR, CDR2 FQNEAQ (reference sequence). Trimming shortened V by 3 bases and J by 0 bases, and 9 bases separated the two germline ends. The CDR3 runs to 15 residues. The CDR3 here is CASSLEGLAKNIQYF. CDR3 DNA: TGTGCCAGCAGCTTGGAGGGCCTAGCCAAAAACATTCAGTACTTC.

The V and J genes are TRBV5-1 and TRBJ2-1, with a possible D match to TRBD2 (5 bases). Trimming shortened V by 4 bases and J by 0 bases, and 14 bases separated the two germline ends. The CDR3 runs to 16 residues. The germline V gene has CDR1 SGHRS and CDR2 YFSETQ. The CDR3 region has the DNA TGCGCCAGCAGCCCGCCCGGGGTCCCCTCCTACAATGAGCAGTTCTTC. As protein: CASSPPGVPSYNEQFF.

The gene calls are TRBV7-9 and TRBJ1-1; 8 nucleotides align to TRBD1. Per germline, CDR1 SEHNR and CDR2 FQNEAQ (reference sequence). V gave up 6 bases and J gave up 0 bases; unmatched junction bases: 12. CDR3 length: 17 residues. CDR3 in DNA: TGTGCCAGCAGATCGGCGGGACAGGTAAACATGAACACTGAAGCTTTCTTT. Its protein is CASRSAGQVNMNTEAFF. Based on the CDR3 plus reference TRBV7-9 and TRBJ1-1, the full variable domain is DTGVSQNPRHKITKRGQNVTFRCDPISEHNRLYWYRQTLGQGPEFLTYFQNEAQLEKSRLLSDRFSAERPKGSFSTLEIQRTEQGDSAMYLCASRSAGQVNMNTEAFFGQGTRLTVV.

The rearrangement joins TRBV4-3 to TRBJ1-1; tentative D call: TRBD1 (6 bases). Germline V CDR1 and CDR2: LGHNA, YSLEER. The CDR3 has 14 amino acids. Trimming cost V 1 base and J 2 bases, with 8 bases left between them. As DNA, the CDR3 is TGCGCCAGCAGCCAAGCAGGGACAAACACTGAAGCTTTCTTT. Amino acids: CASSQAGTNTEAFF.

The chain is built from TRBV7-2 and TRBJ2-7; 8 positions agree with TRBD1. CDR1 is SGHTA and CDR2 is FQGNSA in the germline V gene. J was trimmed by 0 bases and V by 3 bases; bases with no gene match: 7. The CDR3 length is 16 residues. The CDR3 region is CASSLAGGYSSYEQYF. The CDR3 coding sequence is TGTGCCAGCAGCTTGGCAGGGGGCTATAGCTCCTACGAGCAGTACTTC.

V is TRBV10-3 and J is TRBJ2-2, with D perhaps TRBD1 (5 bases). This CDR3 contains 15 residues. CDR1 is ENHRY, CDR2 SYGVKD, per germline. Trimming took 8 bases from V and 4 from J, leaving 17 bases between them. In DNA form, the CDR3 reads TGTGCCATCGGAGATGGCAGGGTAGGCACCGGGGAGCTGTTTTTT. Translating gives CAIGDGRVGTGELFF.

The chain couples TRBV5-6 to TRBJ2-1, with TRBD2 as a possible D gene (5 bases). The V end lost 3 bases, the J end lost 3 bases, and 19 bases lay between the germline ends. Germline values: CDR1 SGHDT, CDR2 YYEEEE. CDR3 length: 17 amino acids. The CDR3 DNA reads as TGTGCCAGCAGCTCCTCTAGCAGTAACGCCGTCTACAATGAGCAGTTCTTC. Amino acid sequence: CASSSSSSNAVYNEQFF.

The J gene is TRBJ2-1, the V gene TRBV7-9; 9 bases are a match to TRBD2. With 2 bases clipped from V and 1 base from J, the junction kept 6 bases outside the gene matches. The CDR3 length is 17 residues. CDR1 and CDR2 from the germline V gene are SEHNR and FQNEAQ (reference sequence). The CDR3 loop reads CASSLSSGGFSYNEQFF. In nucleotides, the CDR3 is TGTGCCAGCAGCTTAAGTAGCGGGGGATTTTCCTACAATGAGCAGTTCTTC.

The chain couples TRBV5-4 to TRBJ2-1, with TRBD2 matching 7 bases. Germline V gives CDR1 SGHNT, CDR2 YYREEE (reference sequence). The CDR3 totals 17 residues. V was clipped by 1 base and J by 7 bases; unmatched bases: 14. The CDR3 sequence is CASSLIETLAEGNEQFF. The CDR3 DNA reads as TGTGCCAGCAGCTTGATAGAAACGCTAGCGGAGGGGAATGAGCAGTTCTTC.

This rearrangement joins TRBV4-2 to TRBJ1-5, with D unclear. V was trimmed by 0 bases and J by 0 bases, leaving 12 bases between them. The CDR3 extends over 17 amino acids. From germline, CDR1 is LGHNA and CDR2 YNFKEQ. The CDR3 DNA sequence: TGTGCCAGCAGCCAAGAAGTTGGGCCGGCTAGCAATCAGCCCCAGCATTTT. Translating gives CASSQEVGPASNQPQHF.

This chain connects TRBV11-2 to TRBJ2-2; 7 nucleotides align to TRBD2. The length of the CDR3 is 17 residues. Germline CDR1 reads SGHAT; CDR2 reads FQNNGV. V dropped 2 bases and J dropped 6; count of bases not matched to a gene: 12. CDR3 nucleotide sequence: TGTGCCAGCAGCTTATATCTACGTTTGGGAGGGGCCGGGGAGCTGTTTTTT. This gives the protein CASSLYLRLGGAGELFF.

The CDR3 DNA follows: TGCGCCAGCAGCCAACGACTAGCGGGAAACCAAGAGACCCAGTACTTC. It yields the protein CASSQRLAGNQETQYF. This chain uses TRBV4-3 with TRBJ2-5; 11 bases map to TRBD2. J gave up 0 bases and V 2 bases, and 2 bases lay outside the gene matches. Germline loops: CDR1 LGHNA, CDR2 YSLEER. The CDR3 spans 16 residues.

The CDR3 here is CASSLTGVGAGGLTYEQYF. The CDR3 region has the DNA TGTGCCAGCAGCTTGACAGGGGTCGGAGCGGGAGGCTTAACCTACGAGCAGTACTTC. J is TRBJ2-7 and V is TRBV7-2, with D maybe TRBD2 (9 bases). V lost 3 bases, J lost 2 bases, and 26 bases lay in between. The germline gives CDR1 SGHTA, CDR2 FQGNSA. The CDR3 is 19 amino acids. The full variable domain, its missing parts supplied by reference TRBV7-2 and TRBJ2-7, is GAGVSQSPSNKVTEKGKDVELRCDPISGHTALYWYRQSLGQGLEFLIYFQGNSAPDKSGLPSDRFSAERTGGSVSTLTIQRTQQEDSAVYLCASSLTGVGAGGLTYEQYFGPGTRLTVT.

The CDR3 DNA reads as TGCGCCAGCAGCTTCTCTCCCCACACCGGGGAGCTGTTTTTT. Translating it yields CASSFSPHTGELFF. The V gene is TRBV5-1, the J gene TRBJ2-2, with D hard to call. The CDR3 totals 14 residues. Germline CDR1 SGHRS, CDR2 YFSETQ. V was cut by 2 bases and J by 3 bases, with 8 bases left in between.

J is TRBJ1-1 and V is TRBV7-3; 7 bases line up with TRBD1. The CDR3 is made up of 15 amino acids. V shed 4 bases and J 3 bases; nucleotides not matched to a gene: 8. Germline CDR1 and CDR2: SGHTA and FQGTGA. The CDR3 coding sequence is TGTGCCAGCAGCTCCACGACAGGGTTTGACACTGAAGCTTTCTTT. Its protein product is CASSSTTGFDTEAFF.

CDR3 protein: CASSKALRGPEAFF. Written as DNA, the CDR3 is TGTGCCAGCAGCAAAGCGCTTAGGGGTCCTGAAGCTTTCTTT. This rearrangement joins TRBV21-1 to TRBJ1-1; TRBD1, as called in the table, went unchecked against the DNA. TRBV21-1 is a pseudogene. This CDR3 has 14 amino acids.

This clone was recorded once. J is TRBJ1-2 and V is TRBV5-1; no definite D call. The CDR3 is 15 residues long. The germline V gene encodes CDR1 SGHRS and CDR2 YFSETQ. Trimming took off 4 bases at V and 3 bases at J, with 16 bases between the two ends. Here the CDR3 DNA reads TGCGCCAGCAGCCTAACGACGGGGAGGGACTATGGCTACACCTTC. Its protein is CASSLTTGRDYGYTF.

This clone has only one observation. CDR3 DNA sequence: TGTGCCAGCAGCTGGGAGGGCAATGAGCAGTTCTTC. Its protein product is CASSWEGNEQFF. The rearrangement joins TRBV7-6 to TRBJ2-1, with 7 bases that match TRBD2. This CDR3 is 12 amino acids long. The germline V gene encodes CDR1 SGHVS and CDR2 FNYEAQ. J gave up 6 bases and V 4 bases, and 0 bases lay outside the gene matches.

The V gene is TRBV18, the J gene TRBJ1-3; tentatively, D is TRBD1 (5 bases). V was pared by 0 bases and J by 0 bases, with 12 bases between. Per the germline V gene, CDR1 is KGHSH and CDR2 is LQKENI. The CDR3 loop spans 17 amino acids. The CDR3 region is CASSPPNTQGSGNTIYF. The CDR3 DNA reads TGTGCCAGCTCACCACCGAACACCCAGGGCTCTGGAAACACCATATATTTT.

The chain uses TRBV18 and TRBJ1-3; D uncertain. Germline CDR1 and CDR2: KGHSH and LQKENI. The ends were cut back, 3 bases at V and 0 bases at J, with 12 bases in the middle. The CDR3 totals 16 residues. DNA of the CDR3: TGTGCCAGCTCACCGACCAGCGAAAGCTCTGGAAACACCATATATTTT. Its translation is CASSPTSESSGNTIYF.

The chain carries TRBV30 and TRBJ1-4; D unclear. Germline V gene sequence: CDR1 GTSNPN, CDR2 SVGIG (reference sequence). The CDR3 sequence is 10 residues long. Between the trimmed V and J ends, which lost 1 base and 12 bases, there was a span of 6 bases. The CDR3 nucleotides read TGTGCCTGGAGTGGGGCGGAACTGTTTTTT. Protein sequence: CAWSGAELFF.

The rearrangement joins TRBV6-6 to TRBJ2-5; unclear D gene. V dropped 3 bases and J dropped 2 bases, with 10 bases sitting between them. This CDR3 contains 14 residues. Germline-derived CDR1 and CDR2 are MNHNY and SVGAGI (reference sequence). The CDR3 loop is CASSYRVQQETQYF. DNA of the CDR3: TGTGCCAGCAGTTATAGGGTACAACAAGAGACCCAGTACTTC.

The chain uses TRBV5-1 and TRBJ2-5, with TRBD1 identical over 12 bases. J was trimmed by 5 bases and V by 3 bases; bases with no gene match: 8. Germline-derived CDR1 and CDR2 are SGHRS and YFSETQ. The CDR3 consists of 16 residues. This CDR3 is CASSSGTGGPSETQYF. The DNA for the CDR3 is TGCGCCAGCAGCTCCGGGACAGGGGGCCCGTCGGAGACCCAGTACTTC.

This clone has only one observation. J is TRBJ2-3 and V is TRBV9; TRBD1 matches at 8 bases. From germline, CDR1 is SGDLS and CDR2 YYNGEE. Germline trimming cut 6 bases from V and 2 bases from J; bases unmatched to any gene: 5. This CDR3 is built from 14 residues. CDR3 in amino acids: CASIRGLSTDTQYF. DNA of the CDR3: TGTGCCAGCATCAGGGGGCTATCCACAGATACGCAGTATTTT. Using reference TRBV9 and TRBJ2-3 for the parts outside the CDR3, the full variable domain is DSGVTQTPKHLITATGQRVTLRCSPRSGDLSVYWYQQSLDQGLQFLIQYYNGEERAKGNILERFSAQQFPDLHSELNLSSLELGDSALYFCASIRGLSTDTQYFGPGTRLTVL.